Listed here are 32 T cell receptor beta chains from one sample, sequenced in a study of blood T cell repertoires in COVID-19 (dated by TCRdb to about 2020). The receptor library was made with the immunoSEQ multiplex PCR assay. The table comes from immuneACCESS by way of TCRdb, which keeps in-frame sequences with V and J called. Part of the clones is missing from these tables; in studies checked, under half for an unresolved V gene and the rest for unknown reasons. In all, the sample holds approximately 160,000 clones, and around 83% of those were seen once. The biggest ten clones account for around 3.6% of the sample. Sequencing was done on a sample of PBMCs or T cells enriched from blood (not recorded which). The source is a woman aged 45-59 years in a cohort exposed to, infected with or recovered from COVID-19 (not recorded which).

The J gene is TRBJ1-1, the V gene TRBV7-2; D is possibly TRBD1 (5 bases). The V end was cut by 3 bases, the J end by 4 bases, with 12 bases between. The CDR3 extends over 14 amino acids. Per the germline V gene, CDR1 is SGHTA and CDR2 is FQGNSA. The CDR3 sequence is CASSFDRFSTEAFF. The CDR3 region has the DNA TGTGCCAGCAGCTTCGACAGATTTTCCACTGAAGCTTTCTTT.

This clone was recorded once. Here the CDR3 DNA reads TGTGCCAGCAGTGAATGGGGGCAACGGAGTAGCTACACCTTC. Its translation is CASSEWGQRSSYTF. The chain carries TRBV6-1 and TRBJ1-2; D is perhaps TRBD1 (6 bases). CDR3 size: 14 residues. Germline assignment: CDR1 MNHNS and CDR2 SASEGT. Deletions cut 2 bases from V and 9 bases from J, with 16 bases between.

The chain uses TRBV3-1 (or the pseudogene TRBV3-2) and TRBJ1-3, with D tentatively TRBD1 (5 bases). The CDR3 is 13 amino acids. Trimming removed 5 bases from V and 4 bases from J, with 9 bases in between. Germline CDR1 LGHDT, CDR2 YNNKEL (reference sequence). DNA of the CDR3: TGTGCCAGCAGCTCGGGACTCGGAAACACCATATATTTT. This codes for CASSSGLGNTIYF.

This clone was recorded a few times. V usage is TRBV5-1 and J usage is TRBJ1-2, with D possibly matching TRBD1 (5 bases). This CDR3 has 15 residues. V lost 0 bases and J 6 bases, leaving 15 bases between the germline ends. The germline V gene has CDR1 SGHRS and CDR2 YFSETQ. CDR3 protein: CASSLDRPVVDGYTF. The CDR3 nucleotides are TGCGCCAGCAGCTTGGACAGGCCTGTCGTCGATGGCTACACCTTC.

Only one count was recorded for this clone. The chain couples TRBV19 to TRBJ2-1; 13 bases are a match to TRBD2. The CDR3 contains 15 residues. Germline CDR1 reads LNHDA; CDR2 reads SQIVND (reference sequence). The ends lost 3 bases at V and 16 bases at J; junction bases unmatched: 12. CDR3 sequence: CASSMGTSGINYEFF. The CDR3 coding sequence is TGTGCCAGTAGTATGGGGACTAGCGGGATAAACTATGAATTCTTC.

This clone was observed a few times. The chain couples TRBV28 to TRBJ2-4; 7 bases are shared with TRBD1. From germline, CDR1 is MDHEN and CDR2 SYDVKM. The CDR3 consists of 13 residues. V gave up 6 bases and J gave up 1 base; unmatched junction bases: 0. The CDR3 bases are TGTGCCAGCAGACAGGGGGCCAAAAACATTCAGTACTTC. Translating it yields CASRQGAKNIQYF.

The J gene is TRBJ2-1, the V gene TRBV5-8; TRBD1 matches 7 bases. Germline V gene lookup returns CDR1 SGHTS and CDR2 YDEGEE. This CDR3 is built from 16 residues. The J segment lost 4 bases and the V segment lost 5 bases, leaving 12 bases of the junction unmatched. CDR3 sequence: CASRLYRGGDYNEQFF. The CDR3 nucleotides read TGTGCCAGCAGACTGTACAGGGGTGGGGATTACAATGAGCAGTTCTTC.

This chain connects TRBV5-4 to TRBJ1-3; D unclear. The CDR3 is 13 residues long. With 4 bases removed from V and 3 bases from J, the gap between germline ends came to 8 bases. In germline, CDR1 is SGHNT, CDR2 YYREEE (reference sequence). The CDR3, as DNA: TGTGCCAGCAGCGCCTCGAGTGGAAACACCATATATTTT. Translation: CASSASSGNTIYF.

The gene calls are TRBV27 and TRBJ1-6; D not resolved. Per the germline V gene, CDR1 is MNHEY and CDR2 is SMNVEV (reference sequence). CDR3 length equals 13 residues. Trimming cost V 7 bases and J 8 bases, with 12 bases left between them. CDR3 sequence reads: CASTLDFYSPLHF. CDR3 bases: TGTGCCAGCACCCTGGACTTTTATTCACCCCTCCACTTT.

This chain joins TRBV3-1 (or the pseudogene TRBV3-2) and TRBJ1-5; no firm D call. Deletions cut 3 bases from V and 7 bases from J, with 13 bases between. The CDR3 has 14 residues. CDR1 and CDR2 from the germline V gene are LGHDT and YNNKEL (reference sequence). DNA for the CDR3: TGTGCCAGCAGCCACCAGGATGGCATCCAGCCCCAGCATTTT. The encoded protein is CASSHQDGIQPQHF.

The rearrangement joins TRBV2 to TRBJ2-1, with TRBD2 matching over 11 bases. Germline loops: CDR1 SNHLY, CDR2 FYNNEI. Unmatched junction bases numbered 5, after V lost 7 bases and J lost 6 bases. The CDR3 loop spans 14 amino acids. Here the CDR3 reads CASTRLAGINEQFF. The CDR3 DNA is TGTGCCAGCACCCGACTAGCGGGAATCAATGAGCAGTTCTTC.

V and J are TRBV19 and TRBJ1-3; D unclear. Germline-derived CDR1 and CDR2 are LNHDA and SQIVND (reference sequence). The V gene lost 3 bases and the J gene lost 0 bases, with 6 bases spanning the gap. This CDR3 has 14 amino acids. CDR3: CASSIGSSGNTIYF. The DNA of the CDR3 is TGTGCCAGTAGTATCGGGAGCTCTGGAAACACCATATATTTT.

V gene TRBV28 combines with J gene TRBJ1-1; D unresolved. The CDR3 consists of 11 residues. With 9 bases removed from V and 6 bases from J, the gap between germline ends came to 11 bases. Germline values: CDR1 MDHEN, CDR2 SYDVKM. This CDR3 reads CASSLAAEAFF. The CDR3 nucleotides read TGTGCCAGTTCCTTGGCGGCTGAAGCTTTCTTT.

This rearrangement joins TRBV5-1 to TRBJ2-6; maybe TRBD2 (6 bases). This CDR3 region has 16 residues. Trimming removed 2 bases at V and 11 bases at J, with 20 bases between. The V gene's germline CDR1 is SGHRS and CDR2 YFSETQ. CDR3 residues: CASSLRLEGQGDVLTF. DNA for the CDR3: TGCGCCAGCAGCTTAAGATTGGAGGGGCAGGGCGACGTCCTGACTTTC.

The rearrangement uses TRBV27 and TRBJ1-4; D call uncertain. Trimming took off 0 bases at V and 7 bases at J, with 12 bases between the two ends. CDR3 length equals 15 residues. The germline CDR1 and CDR2 sequences are MNHEY and SMNVEV (reference sequence). CDR3 sequence: CASSLSSAGGEKLFF. CDR3 DNA: TGTGCCAGCAGTTTATCGTCGGCCGGCGGTGAAAAACTGTTTTTT. The full variable domain, completed using reference TRBV27 and TRBJ1-4, is EAQVTQNPRYLITVTGKKLTVTCSQNMNHEYMSWYRQDPGLGLRQIYYSMNVEVTDKGDVPEGYKVSRKEKRNFPLILESPSPNQTSLYFCASSLSSAGGEKLFFGSGTQLSVL.

The V call is TRBV3-1 (or the pseudogene TRBV3-2), the J call TRBJ2-3; 10 bases line up with TRBD2. CDR1 LGHDT and CDR2 YNNKEL come from the germline V gene (reference sequence). The CDR3 loop spans 18 amino acids. J was trimmed by 4 bases and V by 0 bases; bases with no gene match: 10. The CDR3 coding sequence is TGTGCCAGCAGCCAAGATTGGAGCGGGGGGGCCCGCTCAGATACGCAGTATTTT. Translating gives CASSQDWSGGARSDTQYF.

The gene calls are TRBV3-1 (or the pseudogene TRBV3-2) and TRBJ2-1, with 8 bases fitting TRBD1. Germline trimming cut 1 base from V and 5 bases from J; bases unmatched to any gene: 4. This CDR3 region has 15 residues. Germline V lookup: CDR1 LGHDT, CDR2 YNNKEL (reference sequence). The CDR3, as DNA: TGTGCCAGCAGCCAAGGAGGACAGGGAAACAATGAGCAGTTCTTC. Its protein is CASSQGGQGNNEQFF.

A single count supports this clone. The chain recombines TRBV24-1 with TRBJ1-2; 9 nucleotides line up with TRBD1. CDR3 length equals 15 residues. CDR1 is KGHDR, CDR2 SFDVKD, per germline. The V gene end was trimmed by 5 bases and the J gene end by 8 bases; junction bases not matched to a gene: 11. As DNA, the CDR3 is TGTGCCACCAGTGCCGGGACAGGGAGGGTGCGGGGCTACACCTTC. The encoded protein is CATSAGTGRVRGYTF.

The J gene is TRBJ2-5, the V gene TRBV27; 12 bases fit TRBD2. V lost 6 bases and J lost 5; bases outside the gene matches: 19. Per germline, CDR1 MNHEY and CDR2 SMNVEV (reference sequence). This CDR3 region has 19 residues. The CDR3 is CASRGKGTRLAGVGETQYF. CDR3 sequence (DNA): TGTGCCAGCAGGGGGAAAGGGACAAGACTAGCGGGAGTGGGGGAGACCCAGTACTTC.

The rearrangement links TRBV9 to TRBJ2-5; D remains unclear. This CDR3 spans 18 amino acids. V was cut by 4 bases and J by 0 bases, with 22 bases left in between. Germline CDR1 is SGDLS and CDR2 is YYNGEE. Here the CDR3 DNA reads TGTGCCAGCAGCCCCATGTGGCTCGTGTTGTTGTACCAAGAGACCCAGTACTTC. The encoded protein is CASSPMWLVLLYQETQYF.

This clone showed up just once. The chain employs TRBV9 and TRBJ1-1, with no clear D. V lost 0 bases and J lost 7, with 13 bases in between. CDR1 SGDLS and CDR2 YYNGEE come from the germline V gene. This CDR3 region has 14 residues. The CDR3 DNA reads as TGTGCCAGCAGCGTAGCTCTCGGGTTTGGTGAAGCTTTCTTT. It codes for CASSVALGFGEAFF.

This clone came up once. J is TRBJ2-5 and V is TRBV18; the D gene is possibly TRBD1 (5 bases). Trimming removed 2 bases at V and 1 base at J, with 8 bases between. Germline V gene data show CDR1 as KGHSH and CDR2 as LQKENI. The length of the CDR3 is 14 residues. As DNA, the CDR3 is TGTGCCAGCTCACCAAGCCAGGGCCAAGAGACCCAGTACTTC. Amino acid sequence: CASSPSQGQETQYF.

The rearrangement joins TRBV2 to TRBJ1-5; 12 bases map to TRBD1. CDR1 is SNHLY, CDR2 FYNNEI, per germline. The CDR3 runs to 15 residues. Unmatched junction bases numbered 4, after V lost 3 bases and J lost 7 bases. CDR3 DNA sequence: TGTGCCAGCAGTGAGGGACAGGGGGCTTACCAGCCCCAGCATTTT. It translates to CASSEGQGAYQPQHF. The whole variable domain, remainder taken from reference TRBV2 and TRBJ1-5, is EPEVTQTPSHQVTQMGQEVILRCVPISNHLYFYWYRQILGQKVEFLVSFYNNEISEKSEIFDDQFSVERPDGSNFTLKIRSTKLEDSAMYFCASSEGQGAYQPQHFGDGTRLSIL.

V and J are TRBV6-2 or TRBV6-3 and TRBJ2-2; D possibly corresponds to TRBD2 (6 bases). CDR3 length: 15 residues. Between the trimmed V and J ends, which lost 2 bases and 5 bases, there was a span of 12 bases. Germline loops: CDR1 MNHEY, CDR2 SVGEGT. The CDR3 sequence: CASSYGGLGTGELFF. As DNA, the CDR3 is TGTGCCAGCAGTTACGGGGGACTCGGAACCGGGGAGCTGTTTTTT.

This clone was picked up one time. J is TRBJ2-1 and V is TRBV5-4; weak D call: TRBD1 (7 bases). Germline V gene sequence: CDR1 SGHNT, CDR2 YYREEE (reference sequence). The CDR3 loop spans 14 amino acids. Trimming pared 4 bases from V and 8 bases from J, leaving 16 bases between. DNA for the CDR3: TGTGCCAGCAGCGGGGGGACAGACAGAGATGAGCAGTTCTTC. It yields the protein CASSGGTDRDEQFF.

This clone was picked up one time. J is TRBJ2-1 and V is TRBV7-2; 7 bases are a match to TRBD2. This CDR3 spans 18 amino acids. Per the germline V gene, CDR1 is SGHTA and CDR2 is FQGNSA. The ends lost 4 bases at V and 4 bases at J; junction bases unmatched: 16. CDR3 sequence (DNA): TGTGCCAGCAGCTCGGACCTTGGGGAGGGAGGGCGGTACAATGAGCAGTTCTTC. Amino acid sequence: CASSSDLGEGGRYNEQFF.

The chain recombines TRBV7-2 with TRBJ1-6; 7 positions agree with TRBD1. CDR3 length: 14 residues. Germline lookup yields CDR1 SGHTA and CDR2 FQGNSA. V lost 4 bases, J lost 11 bases, and 8 bases stayed unmatched. Here the CDR3 DNA reads TGTGCCAGCAGCTCGCAACAGGGGAATACACCCCTCCACTTT. Residues: CASSSQQGNTPLHF.

The V and J genes are TRBV5-1 and TRBJ2-3, with 9 bases identical to TRBD1. Germline CDR1 is SGHRS and CDR2 is YFSETQ. The CDR3 has 17 amino acids. V lost 3 bases and J lost 0; bases outside the gene matches: 8. CDR3 loop: CASSYPPGQGSTDTQYF. CDR3 DNA: TGCGCCAGCAGCTACCCCCCCGGACAGGGGAGCACAGATACGCAGTATTTT.

The table lists this clone with a count of one. V and J are TRBV7-8 and TRBJ2-3; 8 positions agree with TRBD2. In germline, CDR1 is SGHVS, CDR2 FQNEAQ. The CDR3 is 16 amino acids. The V gene end was trimmed by 1 base and the J gene end by 2 bases; junction bases not matched to a gene: 5. The CDR3 DNA reads TGTGCCAGCAGCTTAGTAACGGGGGGGCCCACAGATACGCAGTATTTT. Translated, it gives CASSLVTGGPTDTQYF.

J is TRBJ2-7 and V is TRBV7-2; TRBD2 matches at 7 bases. Trimming removed 1 base from V and 6 bases from J; junction bases left unmatched: 9. The CDR3 runs 15 residues. Germline assignment: CDR1 SGHTA and CDR2 FQGNSA. The CDR3, as DNA: TGTGCCAGCAGCTTAGTCGCGTCGGTAGCGGGCGAGCAGTACTTC. The encoded protein is CASSLVASVAGEQYF. The variable domain in full, with the rest retrieved from reference TRBV7-2 and TRBJ2-7, is GAGVSQSPSNKVTEKGKDVELRCDPISGHTALYWYRQSLGQGLEFLIYFQGNSAPDKSGLPSDRFSAERTGGSVSTLTIQRTQQEDSAVYLCASSLVASVAGEQYFGPGTRLTVT.

This chain connects TRBV27 to TRBJ2-2; 7 positions agree with TRBD1. Germline values: CDR1 MNHEY, CDR2 SMNVEV (reference sequence). V shed 5 bases and J 8 bases; nucleotides not matched to a gene: 11. This CDR3 region has 15 residues. CDR3 loop: CASSPDRQGPGELFF. The DNA for the CDR3 is TGTGCCAGCAGTCCAGACAGACAGGGTCCGGGGGAGCTGTTTTTT.

The gene calls are TRBV7-4 and TRBJ1-1, with 10 bases identical to TRBD1. Losses at the gene ends were 4 bases for V and 1 base for J; bases not matched to a gene: 9. Looked up from germline, CDR1 is SGHVT and CDR2 is SQSDAQ. The CDR3 is 17 amino acids. The CDR3 loop is CASSYPGQGKGNTEAFF. CDR3 DNA sequence: TGTGCCAGCAGCTACCCGGGACAGGGGAAGGGGAACACTGAAGCTTTCTTT.